Reported below is one T cell receptor (beta chain). Its antigen is not identified. Measured with immunoSEQ multiplex PCR; TCRdb has only the in-frame clones, and not every one. Counted here are 20,000 to 25,000 clones, approximately 84% occurring once; the ten biggest clones make up roughly 2.8%. This sample was taken from a study of lymphopenia after photon versus proton radiotherapy. Whole-study results and caveats: In patients who died, overall survival fell as post-nadir TCR diversity dropped more. Relative stability marked proton patients; photon patients lost diversity and naive cells.

The CDR3 runs 16 residues. Trimming took 7 bases from V and 6 from J; bases not matched to a gene: 16. CDR1 and CDR2 (germline): SGHTA, FQGTGA. The source material was peripheral blood, sampled from a patient treated with photon-based radiotherapy. This sequence originates from a woman in her forties or fifties with pancreatic cancer. The chain uses TRBV7-3 and TRBJ2-3; 7 nucleotides line up with TRBD1. The CDR3 protein is CASIQWYRGPGDTQYF. CDR3 coding DNA: TGTGCCAGCATCCAATGGTACAGGGGCCCCGGGGATACGCAGTATTTT.